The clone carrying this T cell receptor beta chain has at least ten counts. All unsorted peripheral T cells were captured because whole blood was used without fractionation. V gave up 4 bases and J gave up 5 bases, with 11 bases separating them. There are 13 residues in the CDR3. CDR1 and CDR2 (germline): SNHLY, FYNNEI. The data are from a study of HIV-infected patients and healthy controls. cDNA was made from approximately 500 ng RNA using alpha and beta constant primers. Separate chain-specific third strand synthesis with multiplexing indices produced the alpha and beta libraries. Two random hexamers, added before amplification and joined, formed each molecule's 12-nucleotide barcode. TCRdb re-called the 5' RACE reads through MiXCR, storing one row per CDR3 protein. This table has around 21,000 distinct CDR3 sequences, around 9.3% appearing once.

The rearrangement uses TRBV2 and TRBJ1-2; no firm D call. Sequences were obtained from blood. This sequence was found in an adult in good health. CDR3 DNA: TGTGCCAGCAGTGCCAGGACCAATTATGGCTACACCTTC. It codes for CASSARTNYGYTF.